Listed here are 26 T cell receptor beta chains from one sample, sequenced in a study of blood T cell repertoires in COVID-19. Some clones are missing from TCRdb's copy, which holds only in-frame ones; the method was immunoSEQ multiplex PCR. The sample has 23,000 or so clones, roughly 91% seen once. Source material: peripheral blood. Every receptor here comes from a man in his 70s with active COVID-19.

The chain is built from TRBV5-1 and TRBJ2-2, with 7 bases identical to TRBD2. J was trimmed by 2 bases and V by 3 bases; bases with no gene match: 1. The V gene's germline CDR1 is SGHRS and CDR2 YFSETQ. The CDR3 spans 14 residues. CDR3 nucleotides: TGCGCCAGCAGCTGGGGACTAAACACCGGGGAGCTGTTTTTT. Protein: CASSWGLNTGELFF.

This chain joins TRBV2 and TRBJ1-2; D is undetermined. The length of the CDR3 is 13 residues. V shed 4 bases and J shed 2 bases, with 8 bases lying between them. CDR1 is SNHLY and CDR2 is FYNNEI in the germline V gene. CDR3 loop: CASSALSNYGYTF. The CDR3 DNA follows: TGTGCCAGCAGTGCGTTAAGCAACTATGGCTACACCTTC.

The J gene is TRBJ2-3, the V gene TRBV25-1; 11 bases are shared with TRBD2. The CDR3 is 17 residues long. With V trimmed by 1 base and J by 0 bases, 3 bases remained unmatched. Germline V gene lookup returns CDR1 MGHDK and CDR2 SYGVNS. Here the CDR3 DNA reads TGTGCCAGCAGTGAATCTACTAGCGGGGGAAGCACAGATACGCAGTATTTT. As protein: CASSESTSGGSTDTQYF.

The chain employs TRBV7-2 and TRBJ2-1, with TRBD1 identical over 7 bases. The CDR3 has 12 residues. J was trimmed by 9 bases and V by 4 bases; bases with no gene match: 3. Germline loops: CDR1 SGHTA, CDR2 FQGNSA. The CDR3, as DNA: TGTGCCAGCAGCTCCGACAGGGTTGAGCAGTTCTTC. Amino acids: CASSSDRVEQFF.

In its sample, this clone was seen a few times. The rearrangement joins TRBV19 to TRBJ1-2, with D possibly TRBD1 on 6 matching bases. V gave up 4 bases and J gave up 7 bases, with 16 bases separating them. CDR1 and CDR2 (germline): LNHDA, SQIVND (reference sequence). The CDR3 is made up of 14 amino acids. Here the CDR3 reads CASSTPRGSFGYTF. The DNA for the CDR3 is TGTGCCAGTAGTACCCCGAGGGGGAGTTTTGGCTACACCTTC.

The rearrangement uses TRBV6-1 and TRBJ1-4; D not certain. The CDR3 extends over 14 amino acids. CDR1 and CDR2 from the germline V gene are MNHNS and SASEGT. V lost 1 base and J 5 bases, leaving 8 bases between the germline ends. Written as DNA, the CDR3 is TGTGCCAGCAGTGAAGGGACTAGGAATGAAAAACTGTTTTTT. Translated, it gives CASSEGTRNEKLFF.

The chain couples TRBV4-1 to TRBJ2-7; D not certain. Trimming cost V 4 bases and J 3 bases, with 10 bases left between them. Germline CDR1 and CDR2: MGHRA and YSYEKL. This CDR3 contains 13 residues. In nucleotides, the CDR3 is TGCGCCAGCAGCCGAACCGTAGTCTACGAGCAGTACTTC. The encoded protein is CASSRTVVYEQYF.

This chain joins TRBV10-3 and TRBJ1-2; a weak D match, TRBD1 (6 bases). The CDR3 covers 16 residues. V lost 0 bases and J lost 2, with 13 bases in between. The germline V gene has CDR1 ENHRY and CDR2 SYGVKD. CDR3 coding DNA: TGTGCCATCAGTGAGTCCGACAGGCCTACAAACTATGGCTACACCTTC. Protein sequence: CAISESDRPTNYGYTF.

This rearrangement joins TRBV3-1 (or the pseudogene TRBV3-2) to TRBJ2-3; D may be TRBD1 (5 bases). This CDR3 is 13 amino acids long. CDR1 and CDR2 from the germline V gene are LGHDT and YNNKEL (reference sequence). The ends were cut back, 2 bases at V and 8 bases at J, with 11 bases in the middle. The CDR3 here is CASSQQGIGTQYF. CDR3 coding DNA: TGTGCCAGCAGCCAACAGGGTATAGGTACGCAGTATTTT.

V gene TRBV25-1 combines with J gene TRBJ1-4, with D tentatively TRBD1 (5 bases). V gave up 1 base and J gave up 14 bases, with 14 bases separating them. Germline V gene lookup returns CDR1 MGHDK and CDR2 SYGVNS. This CDR3 region has 13 residues. Here the CDR3 DNA reads TGTGCCAGCAGTGAATCCGGGAGGGGTTTGCTGTTTTTT. Translated, it gives CASSESGRGLLFF.

This rearrangement joins TRBV19 to TRBJ1-1, with 10 nucleotides matching TRBD1. V dropped 9 bases and J dropped 3; count of bases not matched to a gene: 10. CDR1 and CDR2 (germline): LNHDA, SQIVND (reference sequence). The CDR3 totals 15 residues. Written as DNA, the CDR3 is TGTGCCAGCCTAGACAGGGGGCGCAGGGACACTGAAGCTTTCTTT. As protein: CASLDRGRRDTEAFF. Complete variable domain (other parts from reference TRBV19 and TRBJ1-1): DGGITQSPKYLFRKEGQNVTLSCEQNLNHDAMYWYRQDPGQGLRLIYYSQIVNDFQKGDIAEGYSVSREKKESFPLTVTSAQKNPTAFYLCASLDRGRRDTEAFFGQGTRLTVV.

The rearrangement links TRBV10-3 to TRBJ2-7; 10 positions agree with TRBD2. CDR1 is ENHRY and CDR2 is SYGVKD in the germline V gene. This CDR3 is 15 amino acids long. V trimming: 2 bases; J trimming: 6 bases; junction bases outside the gene matches: 7. CDR3 in amino acids: CAISEPGLASLEQYF. The DNA of the CDR3 is TGTGCCATCAGTGAGCCGGGACTAGCGTCCCTCGAGCAGTACTTC.

The chain combines TRBV7-2 with TRBJ2-7, with D possibly TRBD2 on 6 matching bases. Germline V gene sequence: CDR1 SGHTA, CDR2 FQGNSA. The V end was cut by 3 bases, the J end by 3 bases, with 12 bases between. The CDR3 extends over 14 amino acids. The CDR3 loop reads CASSFTSQNYEQYF. CDR3 sequence (DNA): TGTGCCAGCAGCTTTACTAGCCAAAACTACGAGCAGTACTTC.

The chain employs TRBV7-8 and TRBJ2-7; no clear D gene. Trimming removed 1 base at V and 3 bases at J, with 4 bases between. The CDR3 contains 12 residues. The V gene's germline CDR1 is SGHVS and CDR2 FQNEAQ. This CDR3 reads CASSLDYYEQYF. DNA of the CDR3: TGTGCCAGCAGCTTAGACTACTACGAGCAGTACTTC.

The chain uses TRBV13 and TRBJ2-5, with a tentative D call TRBD2 (6 bases). V was cut by 0 bases and J by 4 bases, with 15 bases left in between. The CDR3 length is 16 residues. Looked up from germline, CDR1 is PRHDT and CDR2 is FYEKMQ (reference sequence). The CDR3 nucleotides read TGTGCCAGCAGCTTAGGTGGGACCGTGGGAGGAGAGACCCAGTACTTC. This gives the protein CASSLGGTVGGETQYF.

The V and J genes are TRBV29-1 and TRBJ1-4; a weak D match, TRBD1 (5 bases). The CDR3 has 12 residues. The germline CDR1 and CDR2 sequences are SQVTM and ANQGSEA. This chain's CDR3 is CRGRGEGEKLFF. In nucleotides, the CDR3 is TGCAGGGGGAGAGGGGAGGGAGAAAAACTGTTTTTT.

CDR3 amino acids: CAWSYRGGTEAFF. CDR3 sequence (DNA): TGTGCCTGGAGTTACAGGGGAGGCACTGAAGCTTTCTTT. The gene calls are TRBV30 and TRBJ1-1; TRBD1 agrees at 7 bases. J lost 4 bases, V lost 2 bases, and 4 bases had no gene match. This CDR3 is built from 13 residues. Per the germline V gene, CDR1 is GTSNPN and CDR2 is SVGIG (reference sequence).

The chain has TRBV7-2 and TRBJ2-1, with TRBD2 identical over 7 bases. CDR1 and CDR2 from the germline V gene are SGHTA and FQGNSA. J was trimmed by 3 bases and V by 2 bases; bases with no gene match: 4. There are 15 residues in the CDR3. In nucleotides, the CDR3 is TGTGCCAGCAGCTTAAGACTAGCCGACTACAATGAGCAGTTCTTC. This translates into CASSLRLADYNEQFF. The variable domain in full, with the rest retrieved from reference TRBV7-2 and TRBJ2-1, is GAGVSQSPSNKVTEKGKDVELRCDPISGHTALYWYRQSLGQGLEFLIYFQGNSAPDKSGLPSDRFSAERTGGSVSTLTIQRTQQEDSAVYLCASSLRLADYNEQFFGPGTRLTVL.

This clone was found once. As the CDR3 is not closed by the conserved phenylalanine or tryptophan, this likely results from a read error. Because the CDR3's place on the DNA is in doubt, the DNA is left out and the CDR3 is given as listed by TCRdb. The chain recombines TRBV7-2 with TRBJ2-7; the table gives TRBD1 as D, unverified against the DNA. From its first to its last residue, the CDR3 has 9 amino acids. Germline loops: CDR1 SGHTA, CDR2 FQGNSA. CDR3 protein: CASTIRGLL.

This sequence joins TRBV11-2 and TRBJ2-1; D unclear. CDR3 length: 12 amino acids. The V end lost 5 bases, the J end lost 6 bases, and 8 bases lay between the germline ends. The germline CDR1 and CDR2 sequences are SGHAT and FQNNGV. The CDR3, as DNA: TGTGCCAGCAGCCTACGCCCCAATGAGCAGTTCTTC. Its protein product is CASSLRPNEQFF.

V and J are TRBV30 and TRBJ2-1, with unresolved D. Trimming left V 0 bases short and J 9 bases short, with 9 bases between. This CDR3 region has 12 residues. The germline CDR1 and CDR2 sequences are GTSNPN and SVGIG (reference sequence). The CDR3 spells CAWSVQVGEQFF. In nucleotides, the CDR3 is TGTGCCTGGAGTGTCCAGGTGGGTGAGCAGTTCTTC.

The V gene is TRBV13, the J gene TRBJ2-1, with D possibly matching TRBD2 (6 bases). The V gene lost 3 bases and the J gene lost 4 bases, with 13 bases spanning the gap. Germline CDR1 and CDR2: PRHDT and FYEKMQ (reference sequence). CDR3 size: 15 residues. The CDR3 reads CASSLSGVGYNEQFF. The DNA for the CDR3 is TGTGCCAGCAGCTTGTCGGGGGTGGGATACAATGAGCAGTTCTTC.

This clone was detected only once. The V gene is TRBV14, the J gene TRBJ2-1, with 14 bases lining up with TRBD2. Germline trimming cut 1 base from V and 6 bases from J; bases unmatched to any gene: 8. The CDR3 is made up of 18 amino acids. The germline gives CDR1 SGHDN, CDR2 FVKESK. Written as DNA, the CDR3 is TGTGCCAGCAGCCAAGGACTAGCGGGGGGGCCAATGCGCAATGAGCAGTTCTTC. Translating it yields CASSQGLAGGPMRNEQFF.

The rearrangement joins TRBV6-5 to TRBJ2-3; D perhaps matches TRBD2 (6 bases). Trimming took 5 bases from V and 3 from J, leaving 15 bases between them. Germline V lookup: CDR1 MNHEY, CDR2 SVGAGI. This CDR3 is 15 amino acids long. This CDR3 is CASSHGSIRTDTQYF. CDR3 bases: TGTGCCAGCAGTCACGGGAGTATACGAACAGATACGCAGTATTTT.

The chain uses TRBV10-2 and TRBJ2-2; TRBD2 matches 11 bases. Trimming removed 2 bases from V and 4 bases from J; junction bases left unmatched: 3. The germline V gene encodes CDR1 WSHSY and CDR2 SAAADI. This CDR3 has 16 residues. CDR3 DNA sequence: TGCGCCAGCAGTGAGATAGCGGGAGGGATCACCGGGGAGCTGTTTTTT. Protein product: CASSEIAGGITGELFF.

The chain joins TRBV4-2 to TRBJ2-2; D is perhaps TRBD2 (5 bases). Trimming took off 0 bases at V and 3 bases at J, with 5 bases between the two ends. Germline lookup yields CDR1 LGHNA and CDR2 YNFKEQ. The CDR3 length is 14 residues. The CDR3: CASSQEGDTGELFF. The CDR3 DNA reads TGTGCCAGCAGCCAAGAGGGAGACACCGGGGAGCTGTTTTTT.